Listed below are T cell receptor beta chains from one sample, sequenced in a study of blood T cell repertoires in COVID-19. The repertoire was sequenced with immunoSEQ multiplex PCR; TCRdb's copy has only in-frame clones and lacks some. The sample contains some 270,000 clones, around 85% of which appear only once. The sequenced sample consisted of peripheral blood. The receptors were sampled from a human donor with COVID-19, enrolled during active disease. The donor label of this sample is uncertain. Both conserved end residues are part of each CDR3. Each record gives: D gene, clone size, J gene, V gene, CDR3 protein, CDR3 DNA. The D gene is left open where the match is weak. The size entry is marked missing in some rows and otherwise reads once, few, many or a size class.

>TRBD2|NA|TRBJ2-1|TRBV27
CASGEGLAVGEQFF
TGTGCCAGCGGGGAGGGACTAGCGGTGGGTGAGCAGTTCTTC
>NA|NA|TRBJ1-2|TRBV6-2/TRBV6-3
CASSLLRTSEGVYYGYTF
TGTGCCAGCAGTCTACTACGGACTTCAGAGGGGGTATACTATGGCTACACCTTC
>NA|few|TRBJ2-1|TRBV7-2
CASSLALGGMSEQFF
TGTGCCAGCAGCTTAGCGTTGGGGGGTATGAGTGAGCAGTTCTTC
>NA|NA|TRBJ1-4|TRBV3-1/TRBV3-2
CASSQGHERGEKLFF
TGTGCCAGCAGCCAAGGTCACGAGCGGGGCGAAAAACTGTTTTTT
>TRBD1|NA|TRBJ2-5|TRBV5-1
CASSTRGWGQQETQYF
TGCGCCAGCAGCACAAGAGGGTGGGGACAGCAAGAGACCCAGTACTTC
>NA|NA|TRBJ1-1|TRBV5-1
CASSSPGRDTEAFF
TGCGCCAGCAGCTCTCCAGGGCGCGACACTGAAGCTTTCTTT
>TRBD1|NA|TRBJ1-1|TRBV30
CAWSPGGNTEAFF
TGTGCCTGGAGTCCAGGGGGGAACACTGAAGCTTTCTTT
>NA|once|TRBJ1-6|TRBV7-2
CASSLEDSSYNSPLHF
TGTGCCAGCAGCTTAGAGGACAGTTCCTATAATTCACCCCTCCACTTT
>TRBD1|NA|TRBJ2-4|TRBV29-1
CSVWTGGDIQYF
TGCAGCGTTTGGACAGGGGGTGACATTCAGTACTTC
>NA|NA|TRBJ1-4|TRBV6-4
CASSQSSGVHEKLFF
TGTGCCAGCAGTCAATCTTCAGGGGTACATGAAAAACTGTTTTTT
>NA|NA|TRBJ1-3|TRBV4-1
CASSQALGGGGSPRNTIYF
TGCGCCAGCAGCCAAGCATTAGGTGGCGGGGGCAGTCCGCGAAACACCATATATTTT
>TRBD1|NA|TRBJ1-3|TRBV19
CASSMRDSLSGNTIYF
TGTGCCAGTAGTATGCGGGACAGTCTCTCTGGAAACACCATATATTTT
>NA|NA|TRBJ2-7|TRBV11-3
CASSFGGPAYEQYF
TGTGCCAGCAGCTTCGGGGGGCCGGCCTACGAGCAGTACTTC
>NA|NA|TRBJ2-1|TRBV9
CASSVSVLDEQFF
TGTGCCAGCAGCGTGTCCGTACTCGATGAGCAGTTCTTC
>NA|NA|TRBJ1-1|TRBV7-2
CASSPAGTEAFF
TGTGCCAGCAGCCCCGCGGGCACTGAAGCTTTCTTT